This T cell receptor (beta chain) originates from a study of T cells in Graves' hyperthyroidism and ophthalmopathy. V lost 2 bases, J lost 7 bases, and 7 bases lay in between. From germline, CDR1 is SGDLS and CDR2 YYNGEE. The CDR3 is 13 amino acids. This clonotype has more than one count but fewer than ten. TCR beta CDR3 sequences were amplified from RNA transcripts. HTBI primers were employed in a first-round RT-PCR of the TCR CDR3. Each CDR3 protein gets one entry after TCRdb re-called the multiplex PCR reads with MiXCR. The repertoire has about 560,000 distinct CDR3 sequences, approximately 16% of them found once; the top ten carry around 18%.

The TCR originated in a woman between 18 and 29 years old with Graves' hyperthyroidism. This sequence joins TRBV9 and TRBJ1-6; D is unclear. Source material: blood. The CDR3 loop reads CASSVSGNSPLHF. CDR3 coding DNA: TGTGCCAGCAGCGTTAGTGGGAATTCACCCCTCCACTTT.